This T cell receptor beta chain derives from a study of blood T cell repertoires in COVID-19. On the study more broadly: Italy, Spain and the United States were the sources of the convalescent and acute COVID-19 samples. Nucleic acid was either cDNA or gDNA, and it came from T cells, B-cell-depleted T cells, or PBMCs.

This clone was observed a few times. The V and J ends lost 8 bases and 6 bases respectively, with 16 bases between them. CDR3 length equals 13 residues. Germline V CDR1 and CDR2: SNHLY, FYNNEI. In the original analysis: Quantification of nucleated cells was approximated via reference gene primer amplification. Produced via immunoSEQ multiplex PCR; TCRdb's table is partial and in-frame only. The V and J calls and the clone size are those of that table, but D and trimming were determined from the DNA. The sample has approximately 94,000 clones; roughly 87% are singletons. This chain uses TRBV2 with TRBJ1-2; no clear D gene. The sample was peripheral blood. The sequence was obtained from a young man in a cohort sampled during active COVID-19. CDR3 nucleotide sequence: TGTGCCAGCCGGGCCGCAGCGGGGAATGGCTACACCTTC. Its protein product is CASRAAAGNGYTF.